The rows below give T cell receptor beta chains drawn from one sample of a study of early T cells in non-severe SARS-CoV-2 infection. TCRdb called the 5' RACE reads again in MiXCR, with one record for every CDR3 protein. The sample records about 21,000 distinct CDR3 sequences, 5.7% being singletons. Material: whole blood, obtained at baseline. All receptors derive from an adult who was a healthcare worker with PCR-confirmed SARS-CoV-2 infection or an uninfected control (not recorded which). Each CDR3 is given with its conserved first and last residue. The order of the fields is J gene, clone size, V gene, D gene, CDR3 DNA, CDR3 protein. The D gene is left open where the match is weak. Rows may omit the clone size; those that give it use once, few, many or a size class.

>TRBJ1-3|few|TRBV12-3/TRBV12-4|NA
TGTGCCAGCAGGCGCCAGGCCGGGGCTGGAAACACCATATATTTT
CASRRQAGAGNTIYF
>TRBJ1-2|many|TRBV6-1|TRBD1
TGTGCCAGCAGCCCCGGGGCAGGGGGCCACTATGGCTACACCTTC
CASSPGAGGHYGYTF
>TRBJ1-1|NA|TRBV18|TRBD1
TGTGCCAGCTCACCGGGGACAGGTGTAGTAACTGAAGCTTTCTTT
CASSPGTGVVTEAFF
>TRBJ1-5|many|TRBV19|TRBD1
TGTGCCAGTACCTCCAGGGGGACGGGTCAGCCCCAGCATTTT
CASTSRGTGQPQHF
>TRBJ1-3|few|TRBV9|NA
TGTGCCAGCAGCGTATTTTTGGGAAACACCATATATTTT
CASSVFLGNTIYF
>TRBJ1-2|many|TRBV7-6|TRBD1
TGTGCCAGCAGCTTAGCAGCAGGGGGCTATGGCTACACCTTC
CASSLAAGGYGYTF
>TRBJ1-1|NA|TRBV7-9|NA
TGTGCCGGTGAGCTGAACACTGAAGCTTTCTTT
CAGELNTEAFF
>TRBJ1-2|few|TRBV28|TRBD1
TGTGCCAGCAGTGAACAGGGGCCCGCGGACTATGGCTACACCTTC
CASSEQGPADYGYTF
>TRBJ2-7|few|TRBV3-1|TRBD1
TGTGCCAGCAGCCCCCGTCCGGGACAGGGGGCTTACGAGCAGTACTTC
CASSPRPGQGAYEQYF
>TRBJ2-3|many|TRBV29-1|NA
TGCAGCGCTGGCCGTGGGGGGGGCGATTACGATCGACTAACGCAGTATTTT
CSAGRGGGDYDRLTQYF
>TRBJ2-7|NA|TRBV20-1|NA
TGCAGTGCCAAACGACAGGTTGCCTCCTACGAGCAGTACTTC
CSAKRQVASYEQYF
>TRBJ2-1|many|TRBV11-1|TRBD2
TGTGCCAGCAGCCCGACGAGCGGGACCTACAATGAGCAGTTCTTC
CASSPTSGTYNEQFF
>TRBJ2-6|many|TRBV30|NA
TGTGCCTGGAGTGCGGGTAGGAACAACCCCGGGGCCAACGTCCTGACTTTC
CAWSAGRNNPGANVLTF
>TRBJ1-1|NA|TRBV6-1|NA
TGTGCCAGCAGGGAGGGAGGGGGGCGCGTCGATACTGAAGCTTTCTTT
CASREGGGRVDTEAFF
>TRBJ2-2|hyperexpanded|TRBV7-3|NA
TGTGCCAGCAGCTTAGGGCAAGAGACCGGGGAGCTGTTTTTT
CASSLGQETGELFF
>TRBJ2-7|few|TRBV2|NA
TGTGCCAGCAGACGACAGGCCTACGAGCAGTACTTC
CASRRQAYEQYF
>TRBJ2-2|many|TRBV7-6|NA
TGTGCCAGCAGCTTAGTTTCGGGGAAGACCGGGGAGCTGTTTTTT
CASSLVSGKTGELFF
>TRBJ2-3|NA|TRBV3-1|TRBD2
TGTGCCAGCAGCCAAGGGACTAGGAGTCAGACGCAGTATTTT
CASSQGTRSQTQYF
>TRBJ2-5|many|TRBV20-1|NA
TGCAGTGCTCAAATAGAAGAGACCCAGTACTTC
CSAQIEETQYF
>TRBJ2-1|many|TRBV10-3|NA
TGTGCCATCAGGACGGACCCTACCCATGAGCAGTTCTTC
CAIRTDPTHEQFF
>TRBJ2-7|many|TRBV7-2|NA
TGTGCCAGCAACCCACTTGGCCCCCCCTACGAGCAGTACTTC
CASNPLGPPYEQYF
>TRBJ1-5|medium-sized|TRBV6-5|NA
TGTGCCAGCAGTCCGACGGAGCCGGATAGCAATCAGCCCCAGCATTTT
CASSPTEPDSNQPQHF
>TRBJ2-6|many|TRBV27|NA
TGTGCCAGCAGTCGACAGGAGATCTCTGGGGCCAACGTCCTGACTTTC
CASSRQEISGANVLTF
>TRBJ2-3|few|TRBV15|TRBD2
TGTGCCACCAGCAGAGATCGACTAGCGGGGGTGTTTAGCACAGATACGCAGTATTTT
CATSRDRLAGVFSTDTQYF
>TRBJ2-7|NA|TRBV20-1|TRBD1
TGCAGTGCTAGAGAAGGGGGCCCCACCTCCTACGAGCAGTACTTC
CSAREGGPTSYEQYF
>TRBJ1-2|few|TRBV28|NA
TGTGCCAGCAGCTCTACAGGGTTTGGCTACACCTTC
CASSSTGFGYTF